This T cell receptor beta chain was captured by sequencing in a study of T-cell reconstitution after alpha-beta-depleted transplantation in children (dated by TCRdb to 2016 to 2018). At the level of the whole study: Using TCR repertoire profiling, the study followed T-cell immune reconstitution in a quantitative way in children after TCRalphabeta/CD19-depleted allogeneic hematopoietic cell transplantation.

Trimming at the junction amounts to 3 bases on V and 4 bases on J, and the germline ends lie 7 bases apart. Including cysteine and phenylalanine, the CDR3 has 12 amino acids. CDR3 DNA only is kept here, 36 bases in frame from base 1. The method was PCR. The instrument was an Illumina HiSeq 2500. Molecular barcoding was employed in the preparation of TCR libraries, with unique molecular identifiers being used to normalize TCRbeta repertoire quantification. TCRdb trimmed public reads at Q25 via fastp, called clones via MiXCR and kept in-frame beta chains. Each CDR3 protein appears once, grouped with its most common genes and DNA. The sample table holds a few hundred thousand distinct CDR3 sequences, of which approximately 9.8% were seen once. Jointly, the top ten make up 5% to 5.5% of the sample. This clonotype has at least ten counts. The target of this receptor is not known. No base-level quality is on record; no much larger clone is a single base apart.

The sequencing used PBMCs from the stem cell graft donor, collected from the stem cell graft. This receptor chain uses TRBV12-3 or TRBV12-4 and TRBJ2-7; no D gene is confidently identified. The source of this sequence is a human donor who donated a stem cell graft to a child with SCID. The sequenced DNA: TGTGCCAGCAGTTTGGGCCTATACGAGCAGTACTTC. This is translated as CASSLGLYEQYF.